The next 25 T cell receptor beta chains were all read from a single sample in a study of radiation and T cells in renal cell carcinoma. The time point here: blood 4 weeks post-SBRT, at nephrectomy. The treatment denotes: 15 Gy SBRT to primary tumor, nephrectomy 4 weeks later. TCRdb's table, derived via immunoSEQ multiplex PCR, lists solely in-frame clones and lacks some. This table has 130,000 to 150,000 clones, about 86% appearing once. Sample: blood, taken from a patient whose treatment included radiotherapy and nephrectomy. The receptor set was obtained from a woman aged 45-59 years with renal cell carcinoma.

This clone was recorded a few times. The chain carries TRBV9 and TRBJ1-1; a possible D gene is TRBD1 (5 bases). Trimming shortened V by 0 bases and J by 8 bases, and 14 bases separated the two germline ends. The CDR3 runs 14 residues. In germline, CDR1 is SGDLS, CDR2 YYNGEE. The CDR3 here is CASSVELRGDEAFF. CDR3 bases: TGTGCCAGCAGCGTAGAGCTTAGAGGGGACGAAGCTTTCTTT. Combining the CDR3 with reference TRBV9 and TRBJ1-1 gives the whole variable domain DSGVTQTPKHLITATGQRVTLRCSPRSGDLSVYWYQQSLDQGLQFLIQYYNGEERAKGNILERFSAQQFPDLHSELNLSSLELGDSALYFCASSVELRGDEAFFGQGTRLTVV.

This clone was recorded once. Written as DNA, the CDR3 is TGTGCCAGCAGGGCTCCCGGGCGGGCAGGGCAGATTTTCTTC. This gives the protein CASRAPGRAGQIFF. The chain has TRBV9 and TRBJ2-1; D possibly matches TRBD1 or TRBD2 (5 bases each). V shed 5 bases and J shed 16 bases, with 25 bases lying between them. Per germline, CDR1 SGDLS and CDR2 YYNGEE. The CDR3 has 14 residues.

The V gene is TRBV6-5, the J gene TRBJ2-3; D may be TRBD1 or TRBD2 (5 bases each). CDR1 MNHEY and CDR2 SVGAGI come from the germline V gene. V was clipped by 2 bases and J by 4 bases, with 7 bases between them. CDR3 length: 13 residues. The CDR3 nucleotides read TGTGCCAGCAGTTACGGGGGTGCAGATACGCAGTATTTT. This codes for CASSYGGADTQYF.

The rearrangement links TRBV4-2 to TRBJ2-7; the match to TRBD2 covers 7 bases. With 1 base clipped from V and 0 bases from J, the junction kept 3 bases outside the gene matches. The CDR3 runs 15 residues. Germline V gives CDR1 LGHNA, CDR2 YNFKEQ. CDR3 DNA sequence: TGTGCCAGCAGCCAAGGGCTAGCGGACTCCTACGAGCAGTACTTC. It is translated as CASSQGLADSYEQYF.

This chain connects TRBV19 to TRBJ1-3, with 7 bases fitting TRBD1. The CDR3 covers 14 residues. Trimming at V came to 7 bases and at J to 3 bases, leaving 6 bases not matched to a gene. Per the germline V gene, CDR1 is LNHDA and CDR2 is SQIVND (reference sequence). CDR3 region: CASTRQGGGNTIYF. The CDR3 coding sequence is TGTGCCAGTACCCGACAGGGCGGTGGAAACACCATATATTTT.

This chain connects TRBV11-3 to TRBJ1-1; D remains unclear. CDR3 length: 12 amino acids. V was pared by 5 bases and J by 10 bases, with 14 bases between. Looked up from germline, CDR1 is SGHNT and CDR2 is YENEEA. The CDR3 nucleotides are TGTGCCAGCAGCCCCGGACGCGAGGGAGCTTTCTTT. Its translation: CASSPGREGAFF.

This rearrangement joins TRBV7-2 to TRBJ2-5; D may be TRBD2 (5 bases). V was shortened by 5 bases and J by 3 bases, with 10 bases between the two germline ends. Germline loops: CDR1 SGHTA, CDR2 FQGNSA. The CDR3 sequence is 13 residues long. The CDR3 reads CASSPEVEETQYF. CDR3 DNA: TGTGCCAGCAGCCCGGAGGTGGAAGAGACCCAGTACTTC.

The chain carries TRBV5-6 and TRBJ2-3; D unresolved. The germline V gene has CDR1 SGHDT and CDR2 YYEEEE. The CDR3 spans 15 residues. Between the trimmed V and J ends, which lost 0 bases and 0 bases, there was a span of 8 bases. The CDR3 sequence is CASSLAGRSTDTQYF. The CDR3 region has the DNA TGTGCCAGCAGCTTGGCTGGCAGAAGCACAGATACGCAGTATTTT.

The rearrangement joins TRBV30 to TRBJ1-3; D is unresolved. V lost 0 bases, J lost 0 bases, and 6 bases lay in between. The germline gives CDR1 GTSNPN, CDR2 SVGIG (reference sequence). The CDR3 loop spans 14 amino acids. The CDR3 DNA sequence: TGTGCCTGGAGTGTATCAAGCTCTGGAAACACCATATATTTT. It specifies CAWSVSSSGNTIYF.

The J gene is TRBJ2-2, the V gene TRBV18; D call uncertain. Germline V gene lookup returns CDR1 KGHSH and CDR2 LQKENI. The CDR3 is 15 amino acids. Trimming stripped 4 bases from V and 3 bases from J, with 12 bases between. CDR3 sequence: CASSRADLDTGELFF. CDR3 sequence (DNA): TGTGCCAGCTCACGGGCCGACTTGGACACCGGGGAGCTGTTTTTT.

The genes are TRBV11-2 and TRBJ2-1; D is unclear. Germline V gene sequence: CDR1 SGHAT, CDR2 FQNNGV. Trimming shortened V by 3 bases and J by 11 bases, and 8 bases separated the two germline ends. The CDR3 is 11 amino acids. The CDR3 here is CASSFGSQQFF. DNA of the CDR3: TGTGCCAGCAGCTTTGGAAGCCAGCAGTTCTTC.

The rearrangement links TRBV5-1 to TRBJ2-6, with 9 bases lining up with TRBD1. This CDR3 comprises 18 residues. The germline CDR1 and CDR2 sequences are SGHRS and YFSETQ. The V and J ends lost 2 bases and 0 bases, in that order; junction bases with no gene match: 6. This CDR3 is CASSLGTGGISGANVLTF. As DNA, the CDR3 is TGCGCCAGCAGCTTAGGAACAGGGGGCATCTCTGGGGCCAACGTCCTGACTTTC.

The chain joins TRBV7-2 to TRBJ2-1; D is unclear. CDR1 and CDR2 from the germline V gene are SGHTA and FQGNSA. The V gene lost 2 bases and the J gene lost 8 bases, with 7 bases spanning the gap. There are 12 residues in the CDR3. The CDR3 loop reads CASSLSGYEQFF. The CDR3 DNA is TGTGCCAGCAGCTTATCCGGCTATGAGCAGTTCTTC. Variable domain in full (rest from reference TRBV7-2 and TRBJ2-1): GAGVSQSPSNKVTEKGKDVELRCDPISGHTALYWYRQSLGQGLEFLIYFQGNSAPDKSGLPSDRFSAERTGGSVSTLTIQRTQQEDSAVYLCASSLSGYEQFFGPGTRLTVL.

The V gene is TRBV4-2, the J gene TRBJ2-1, with 8 bases lining up with TRBD1. The CDR3 is 15 amino acids. In germline, CDR1 is LGHNA, CDR2 YNFKEQ. The V gene end was trimmed by 4 bases and the J gene end by 4 bases; junction bases not matched to a gene: 6. The CDR3 bases are TGTGCCAGCAGCCCAGGACAGGGTTATTACAATGAGCAGTTCTTC. Protein: CASSPGQGYYNEQFF.

This chain links TRBV7-2 with TRBJ2-7; TRBD1 matches 10 bases. V lost 5 bases, J lost 6 bases, and 10 bases stayed unmatched. The CDR3 length is 15 residues. The V gene's germline CDR1 is SGHTA and CDR2 FQGNSA. CDR3: CASSIRRTGGVEQYF. In nucleotides, the CDR3 is TGTGCCAGCAGCATAAGAAGGACAGGGGGAGTCGAGCAGTACTTC.

The CDR3 DNA sequence: TGCGCCAGCAGCTTGATTCAGGGGCTCCCTGGAAACACCATATATTTT. Amino acids: CASSLIQGLPGNTIYF. The chain couples TRBV5-1 to TRBJ1-3; possibly TRBD1 for D (6 bases). V lost 1 base, J lost 2 bases, and 13 bases lay in between. Germline CDR1 SGHRS, CDR2 YFSETQ. This CDR3 has 16 amino acids.

V is TRBV7-2 and J is TRBJ1-2; D might be TRBD1 (5 bases). V lost 5 bases, J lost 4 bases, and 14 bases lay in between. The CDR3 totals 14 residues. Per the germline V gene, CDR1 is SGHTA and CDR2 is FQGNSA. In DNA, the CDR3 is TGTGCCAGCAGCGGAGGGGAAGGTTTCTATGGCTACACCTTC. It is translated as CASSGGEGFYGYTF.

V and J are TRBV5-1 and TRBJ1-1; no clear D. Trimming took off 7 bases at V and 0 bases at J, with 7 bases between the two ends. The CDR3 length is 12 residues. CDR1 is SGHRS, CDR2 YFSETQ, per germline. The CDR3: CASYSMNTEAFF. The CDR3 DNA is TGCGCCAGCTACAGCATGAACACTGAAGCTTTCTTT.

The chain combines TRBV19 with TRBJ2-7; 9 positions match TRBD1. CDR1 and CDR2 from the germline V gene are LNHDA and SQIVND (reference sequence). The CDR3 is 14 residues long. V shed 7 bases and J 3 bases; nucleotides not matched to a gene: 7. The CDR3 DNA follows: TGTGCCAGTATGGGGACAGGGCATCTCTACGAGCAGTACTTC. Its protein is CASMGTGHLYEQYF.

The V gene is TRBV29-1, the J gene TRBJ1-2; D may be TRBD1 (6 bases). V shed 7 bases and J shed 3 bases, with 12 bases lying between them. Germline V lookup: CDR1 SQVTM, CDR2 ANQGSEA. CDR3 length: 12 residues. The CDR3 loop reads CSAATGHYGYTF. Here the CDR3 DNA reads TGCAGCGCTGCGACAGGCCACTATGGCTACACCTTC.

The genes are TRBV9 and TRBJ2-3; 10 bases match TRBD1. Germline lookup yields CDR1 SGDLS and CDR2 YYNGEE. The CDR3 loop spans 13 amino acids. V gave up 3 bases and J gave up 5 bases; unmatched junction bases: 0. The CDR3 protein is CASSGDRGDTQYF. DNA of the CDR3: TGTGCCAGCAGCGGGGACAGGGGAGATACGCAGTATTTT.

This clone was detected once. The genes are TRBV9 and TRBJ2-3; 10 nucleotides line up with TRBD2. After removal of 6 bases from V and 4 bases from J, the junction contained 11 bases not matched to a gene. The CDR3 runs to 16 residues. Germline V CDR1 and CDR2: SGDLS, YYNGEE. Here the CDR3 reads CASTLQLAGGADTQYF. CDR3 in DNA: TGTGCCAGCACCCTACAATTAGCGGGAGGTGCAGATACGCAGTATTTT.

The V and J genes are TRBV7-2 and TRBJ2-2; D is undetermined. Trimming shortened V by 6 bases and J by 6 bases, and 8 bases separated the two germline ends. In germline, CDR1 is SGHTA, CDR2 FQGNSA. The CDR3 is 12 residues long. The CDR3 DNA reads TGTGCCAGCAGATACCCACCCGGGGAGCTGTTTTTT. Protein product: CASRYPPGELFF.

V gene TRBV7-2 combines with J gene TRBJ2-7; TRBD2 matches at 12 bases. From germline, CDR1 is SGHTA and CDR2 FQGNSA. J lost 2 bases, V lost 5 bases, and 13 bases had no gene match. The CDR3 length is 18 residues. CDR3: CASSLRTSGKNSPYEQYF. The CDR3 nucleotides read TGTGCCAGCAGCCTCCGGACTAGCGGGAAGAATTCCCCCTACGAGCAGTACTTC.

The V gene is TRBV4-2, the J gene TRBJ2-1, with 8 bases matching TRBD2. CDR1 is LGHNA, CDR2 YNFKEQ, per germline. There are 18 residues in the CDR3. Losses at the gene ends were 0 bases for V and 1 base for J; bases not matched to a gene: 8. CDR3 loop: CASSQEDGAGASYNEQFF. The CDR3 DNA follows: TGTGCCAGCAGCCAAGAGGATGGAGCGGGAGCATCCTACAATGAGCAGTTCTTC.